The 13 T cell receptor beta chains below come from one sample, sequenced in a study of shared clonotypes between healthy human individuals. The method was immunoSEQ multiplex PCR; TCRdb's version includes in-frame clones alone and lacks a portion of them. The data contain 400,000 or so clones, around 96% of them singletons. Material for sequencing was memory CD8+ T cells sorted from blood. Subset specified: CD45RO+ cells pooled with CCR7-negative TemRA cells. The receptor source for this set is a young man in good health.

The V gene is TRBV9, the J gene TRBJ2-2, with TRBD2 identical over 7 bases. The CDR3 contains 15 residues. Germline assignment: CDR1 SGDLS and CDR2 YYNGEE. Unmatched junction bases numbered 7, after V lost 6 bases and J lost 2 bases. CDR3 sequence reads: CASNPLAVNTGELFF. CDR3 nucleotides: TGTGCCAGCAACCCTCTAGCGGTAAACACCGGGGAGCTGTTTTTT.

This clone has only one observation. CDR3 protein: CASSWTSGSSYEQYF. The CDR3 DNA is TGTGCCAGCAGCTGGACTAGCGGTTCCTCCTACGAGCAGTACTTC. The J gene is TRBJ2-7, the V gene TRBV11-2, with 10 bases lining up with TRBD2. CDR1 is SGHAT and CDR2 is FQNNGV in the germline V gene. This CDR3 has 15 residues. Unmatched junction bases numbered 3, after V lost 4 bases and J lost 0 bases.

With regard to this clone: The sample holds other DNA sequences that translate to the same CDR3. The chain employs TRBV28 and TRBJ1-2; D unclear. The V end lost 2 bases, the J end lost 2 bases, and 6 bases lay between the germline ends. This CDR3 region has 13 residues. The V gene's germline CDR1 is MDHEN and CDR2 SYDVKM. The CDR3 region is CASSLSLNYGYTF. The CDR3 DNA reads as TGTGCCAGCAGTTTAAGTCTGAACTATGGCTACACCTTC.

CDR3 coding DNA: TGTGCCAGCAGTCTTCTCGGGGCAGCTAACTATGGCTACACCTTC. It codes for CASSLLGAANYGYTF. The V and J genes are TRBV6-5 and TRBJ1-2; tentatively, D is TRBD1 (5 bases). Germline-derived CDR1 and CDR2 are MNHEY and SVGAGI. Deletions cut 5 bases from V and 0 bases from J, with 13 bases between. There are 15 residues in the CDR3.

The rearrangement joins TRBV10-1 to TRBJ2-7; D unresolved. Germline CDR1 and CDR2: WNHNN and SYGVQD (reference sequence). V gave up 0 bases and J gave up 4 bases, with 7 bases separating them. This CDR3 has 13 amino acids. CDR3 DNA sequence: TGCGCCAGCAGTGAGTCGAATCGGTACGAGCAGTACTTC. This gives the protein CASSESNRYEQYF.

The count of this clone is one. The chain carries TRBV5-1 and TRBJ2-1, with D tentatively TRBD1 (6 bases). V was cut by 3 bases and J by 7 bases, with 14 bases left in between. Germline loops: CDR1 SGHRS, CDR2 YFSETQ. The CDR3 is 14 amino acids. The CDR3 here is CASSSYLRGNEQFF. The DNA of the CDR3 is TGCGCCAGCAGCTCGTACCTCAGGGGAAATGAGCAGTTCTTC.

The CDR3 loop is CASSFIAGGYEQYF. As DNA, the CDR3 is TGTGCCAGCAGTTTTATAGCGGGTGGGTACGAGCAGTACTTC. The V and J genes are TRBV28 and TRBJ2-7; 7 positions match TRBD2. The CDR3 has 14 residues. The ends lost 3 bases at V and 4 bases at J; junction bases unmatched: 6. Per the germline V gene, CDR1 is MDHEN and CDR2 is SYDVKM.

This clone is a singleton in its sample. The V call is TRBV27, the J call TRBJ2-7, with TRBD2 matching 11 bases. CDR1 and CDR2 from the germline V gene are MNHEY and SMNVEV (reference sequence). After removal of 2 bases from V and 0 bases from J, the junction contained 3 bases not matched to a gene. The CDR3 sequence is 16 residues long. The DNA for the CDR3 is TGTGCCAGCAGTTTACTAGCGGGAGGCAACTCCTACGAGCAGTACTTC. As protein: CASSLLAGGNSYEQYF.

The V and J genes are TRBV28 and TRBJ1-5; 9 bases fit TRBD1. Trimming removed 7 bases from V and 6 bases from J; junction bases left unmatched: 7. CDR1 and CDR2 (germline): MDHEN, SYDVKM. This CDR3 has 14 amino acids. CDR3 region: CASITDRGGQPQHF. Here the CDR3 DNA reads TGTGCCAGCATTACGGACAGGGGAGGTCAGCCCCAGCATTTT.

This clone was seen only a few times. V usage is TRBV25-1 and J usage is TRBJ2-2; 7 nucleotides line up with TRBD2. CDR1 is MGHDK, CDR2 SYGVNS, per germline. This CDR3 has 16 amino acids. V dropped 3 bases and J dropped 4; count of bases not matched to a gene: 8. The CDR3 loop is CASSESGRETTGELFF. CDR3 nucleotides: TGTGCCAGCAGTGAGTCGGGGCGGGAGACCACCGGGGAGCTGTTTTTT.

The CDR3: CASSIFPAGQYEQYF. CDR3 nucleotide sequence: TGTGCCAGTAGTATATTTCCAGCGGGACAGTACGAGCAGTACTTC. V usage is TRBV19 and J usage is TRBJ2-7, with D tentatively TRBD1 or TRBD2 (7 bases each). The CDR3 loop spans 15 amino acids. Germline V lookup: CDR1 LNHDA, CDR2 SQIVND (reference sequence). Trimming removed 2 bases at V and 4 bases at J, with 15 bases between.

The genes are TRBV30 and TRBJ2-3; unclear D gene. CDR3 length: 12 amino acids. The ends were cut back, 3 bases at V and 7 bases at J, with 11 bases in the middle. From germline, CDR1 is GTSNPN and CDR2 SVGIG (reference sequence). The CDR3 loop is CAWRGIPYTQYF. The CDR3 nucleotides are TGTGCCTGGAGGGGGATACCTTATACGCAGTATTTT.

The V and J genes are TRBV5-1 and TRBJ1-4, with 7 bases fitting TRBD1. Trimming took 4 bases from V and 8 from J; bases not matched to a gene: 5. Germline CDR1 and CDR2: SGHRS and YFSETQ. The CDR3 runs 13 residues. The DNA for the CDR3 is TGCGCCAGCAGCACGGGACAGCACGAAAAACTGTTTTTT. It encodes CASSTGQHEKLFF.